The entry that follows covers one T cell receptor beta chain sequence. Its antigen remains unidentified. The tumor samples were collected prior to definitive surgery or chemotherapy. Only in-frame clones appear in the TCRdb table, and some are missing; sequencing was by immunoSEQ multiplex PCR. The sample holds about 10,000 clones, under 85% seen once. The sample originates from a study of high-grade serous ovarian cancer treatment subgroups. Turning to the study itself: On average, 14,192 reads and roughly 7,000 unique TCR beta rearrangements were obtained per sample. Study-level findings and limits: TCR clonal relatedness correlated positively with neoantigen level. Only CDR3 was analyzed; CDR1 and CDR2 were not.

Germline CDR1 and CDR2: SQVTM and ANQGSEA. The CDR3 spans 14 residues. Losses at the gene ends were 8 bases for V and 0 bases for J; bases not matched to a gene: 6. This sequence originates from a human donor with high-grade serous ovarian cancer. The V and J genes are TRBV29-1 and TRBJ2-3, with 9 nucleotides matching TRBD2. What was sequenced was tumor tissue. The CDR3 coding sequence is TGCAGCTCCCGACTAGCGGCCAGCACAGATACGCAGTATTTT. Amino acid sequence: CSSRLAASTDTQYF.